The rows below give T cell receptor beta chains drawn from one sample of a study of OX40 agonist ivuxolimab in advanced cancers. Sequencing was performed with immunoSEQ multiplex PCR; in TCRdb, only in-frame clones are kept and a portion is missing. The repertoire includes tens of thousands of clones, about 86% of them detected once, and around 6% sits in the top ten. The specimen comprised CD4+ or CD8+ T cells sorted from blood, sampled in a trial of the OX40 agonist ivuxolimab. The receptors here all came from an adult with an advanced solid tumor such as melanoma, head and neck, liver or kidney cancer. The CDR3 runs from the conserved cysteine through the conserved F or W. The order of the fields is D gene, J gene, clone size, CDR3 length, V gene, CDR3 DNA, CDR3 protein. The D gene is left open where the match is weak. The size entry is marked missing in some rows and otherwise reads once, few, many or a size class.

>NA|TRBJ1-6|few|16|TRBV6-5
TGTGCCAGCAGTTACTCGTCGCAGGTCTATAATTCACCCCTCCACTTT
CASSYSSQVYNSPLHF
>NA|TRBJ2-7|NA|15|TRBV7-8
TGTGCCAGCAGCTTAGAAGGACGCCAGTATTTTGAGCAGTACTTC
CASSLEGRQYFEQYF
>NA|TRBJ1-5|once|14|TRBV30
TGTGCCTGGAGTAAGGGCGGGGAGGGCCAGCCCCAGCATTTT
CAWSKGGEGQPQHF
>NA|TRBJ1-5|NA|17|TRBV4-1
TGCGCCAGCAGCCAAGGGTACCCGGGTAATAGCAATCAGCCCCAGCATTTT
CASSQGYPGNSNQPQHF
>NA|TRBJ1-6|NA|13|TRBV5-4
TGTGCCAGCAGCTTGTCTAGGGATTCACCCCTCCACTTT
CASSLSRDSPLHF
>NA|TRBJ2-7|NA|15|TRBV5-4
TGTGCCAGCAGACCGGACCCTGTCGGCGGCTACGAGCAGTACTTC
CASRPDPVGGYEQYF
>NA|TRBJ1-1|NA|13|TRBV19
TGTGCCAGTAGTATTGGGGCAGTTACTGAAGCTTTCTTT
CASSIGAVTEAFF
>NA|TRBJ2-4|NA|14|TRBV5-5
TGTGCCAGCACCCCTACGGGTCTTGAAAACATTCAGTACTTC
CASTPTGLENIQYF
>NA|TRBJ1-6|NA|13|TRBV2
TGTGCCAGCAGTGATATAGAGAATTCACCCCTCCACTTT
CASSDIENSPLHF
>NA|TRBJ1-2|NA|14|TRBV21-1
TGTGCCAGCACCGACCCTCAGGGCCTCTATGGCTACACCTTC
CASTDPQGLYGYTF
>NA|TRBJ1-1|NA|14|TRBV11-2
TGTGCCAGCGAAAGAGGTGGGATGGACACTGAAGCTTTCTTT
CASERGGMDTEAFF
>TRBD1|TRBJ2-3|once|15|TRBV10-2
TGCGCCAGCTCCCCAACAGGGGTCAGCACAGATACGCAGTATTTT
CASSPTGVSTDTQYF
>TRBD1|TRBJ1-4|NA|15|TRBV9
TGTGCCAGCAGCGCTTCCGGGACAGGGGGGGAAAAACTGTTTTTT
CASSASGTGGEKLFF
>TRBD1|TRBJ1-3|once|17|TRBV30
TGTGCCTGGTCCAACTCCGCGACAGGGGTCTCTGGAAACACCATATATTTT
CAWSNSATGVSGNTIYF
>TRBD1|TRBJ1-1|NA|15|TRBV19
TGTGCCAGTTGGGAAACCGGGACAGGCCCCACTGAAGCTTTCTTT
CASWETGTGPTEAFF
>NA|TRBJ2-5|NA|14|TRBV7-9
TGTGCCAGCAGCTTTGCAGGGTCAGGAGAGACCCAGTACTTC
CASSFAGSGETQYF
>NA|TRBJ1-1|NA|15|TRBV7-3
TGTGCCAGCAGCTCCTCGGGGGTGGTGGGTACTGAAGCTTTCTTT
CASSSSGVVGTEAFF
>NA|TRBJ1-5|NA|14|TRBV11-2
TGTGCCAGCAGCTTGGGTCAGGGTAAACAGCCCCAGCATTTT
CASSLGQGKQPQHF
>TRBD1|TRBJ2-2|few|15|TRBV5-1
TGCGCCAGCAGCTGGGGGACAGTACCCACCGGGGAGCTGTTTTTT
CASSWGTVPTGELFF
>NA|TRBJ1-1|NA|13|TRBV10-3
TGTGCCATCAGTGAACAGGCTCGGGTTGAAGCTTTCTTT
CAISEQARVEAFF
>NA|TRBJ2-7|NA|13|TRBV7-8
TGTGCCAGCAGCTTATGGGGGGACTACGAGCAGTACTTC
CASSLWGDYEQYF
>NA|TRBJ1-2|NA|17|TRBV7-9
TGTGCCAGCAGCCCCCTCCTAGGCAGTGGGACTAACTATGGCTACACCTTC
CASSPLLGSGTNYGYTF
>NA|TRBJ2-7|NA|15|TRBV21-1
TGTGCCAGCAGCGCCTACGAGCCGGTCGGAGGCGAGCAGTACTTC
CASSAYEPVGGEQYF
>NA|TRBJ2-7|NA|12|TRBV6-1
TGTGCCAGCAGTATCGTCGGTAACGAGCAGTACTTC
CASSIVGNEQYF
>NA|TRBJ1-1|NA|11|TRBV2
TGTGCCAGTTCGGGCCTCGCTGAAGCTTTCTTT
CASSGLAEAFF
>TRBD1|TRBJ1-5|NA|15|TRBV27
TGTGCCAGCAGTTTTCGACAGGGAAGGAATCAGCCCCAGCATTTT
CASSFRQGRNQPQHF
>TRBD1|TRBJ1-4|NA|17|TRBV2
TGTGCCAGCAGTCGGACAGGGGGTTTTAGGGATGGTGAAAAACTGTTTTTT
CASSRTGGFRDGEKLFF
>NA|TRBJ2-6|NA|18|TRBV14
TGTGCCAGCAGCCAGGGGGCGTCCCCCCTCTCTGGGGCCAACGTCCTGACTTTC
CASSQGASPLSGANVLTF
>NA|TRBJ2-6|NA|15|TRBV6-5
TGTGCCAGCAGAACCATAAGCTCTGGGGCCAACGTCCTGACTTTC
CASRTISSGANVLTF
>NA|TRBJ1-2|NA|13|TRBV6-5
TGTGCCAGCTGGACAACGAATTTATATGGCTACACCTTC
CASWTTNLYGYTF
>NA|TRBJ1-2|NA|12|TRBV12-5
TGTGCTAGTGGTTACGAGGGGTACGGCTACACCTTC
CASGYEGYGYTF
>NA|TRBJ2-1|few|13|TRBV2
TGTGCCAGCAGTGAGGACAGCTACAATGAGCAGTTCTTC
CASSEDSYNEQFF
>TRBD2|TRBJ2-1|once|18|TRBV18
TGTGCCAGCTCACCACCCGGACTAGCGGGGGGGCGTCGGAATGAGCAGTTCTTC
CASSPPGLAGGRRNEQFF
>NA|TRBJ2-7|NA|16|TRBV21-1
TGTGCCAGCAGCAAAGGGGGACTAGCGGGTCTATACGAGCAGTACTTC
CASSKGGLAGLYEQYF
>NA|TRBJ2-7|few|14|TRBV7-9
TGTGCCAGCAGCCCGGACCGTAACTCTTACGAGCAGTACTTC
CASSPDRNSYEQYF
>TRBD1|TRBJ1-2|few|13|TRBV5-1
TGCGCCAGCAATGTGGGACAGGGCGGCGGCTACACCTTC
CASNVGQGGGYTF
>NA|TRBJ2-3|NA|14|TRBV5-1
TGCGCCAGCAGCCCAGGACAGACTACAGATACGCAGTATTTT
CASSPGQTTDTQYF
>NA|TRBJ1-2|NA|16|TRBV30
TGTGCCTGGAGGGATCTTGGACAGTCACTTAACTATGGCTACACCTTC
CAWRDLGQSLNYGYTF
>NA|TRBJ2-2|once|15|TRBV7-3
TGTGCCAGCAGCCGGGGACTCGTAAACACCGGGGAGCTGTTTTTT
CASSRGLVNTGELFF
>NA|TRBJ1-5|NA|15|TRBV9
TGTGCCAGCAGCGTAGGGGGTTCGATTGCCCAGCCCCAGCATTTT
CASSVGGSIAQPQHF
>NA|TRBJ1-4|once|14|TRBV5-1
TGCGCCAGCAGCTTGGACAGTCAGAATGAAAAACTGTTTTTT
CASSLDSQNEKLFF
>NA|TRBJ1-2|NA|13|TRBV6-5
TGTGCCAGCAGTTACCAGGGAGACTATGGCTACACCTTC
CASSYQGDYGYTF
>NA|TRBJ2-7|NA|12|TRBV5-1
TGCGCCAGCAGCTTCCGGGCCGACGAGCAGTACTTC
CASSFRADEQYF
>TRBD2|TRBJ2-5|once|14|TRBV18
TGTGCCAGCTCACGAAGAAGCGGGAGAGAGACCCAGTACTTC
CASSRRSGRETQYF
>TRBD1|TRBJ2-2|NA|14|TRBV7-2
TGTGCCAGCAGACAAGGACAGGGGCCCGGGGAGCTGTTTTTT
CASRQGQGPGELFF